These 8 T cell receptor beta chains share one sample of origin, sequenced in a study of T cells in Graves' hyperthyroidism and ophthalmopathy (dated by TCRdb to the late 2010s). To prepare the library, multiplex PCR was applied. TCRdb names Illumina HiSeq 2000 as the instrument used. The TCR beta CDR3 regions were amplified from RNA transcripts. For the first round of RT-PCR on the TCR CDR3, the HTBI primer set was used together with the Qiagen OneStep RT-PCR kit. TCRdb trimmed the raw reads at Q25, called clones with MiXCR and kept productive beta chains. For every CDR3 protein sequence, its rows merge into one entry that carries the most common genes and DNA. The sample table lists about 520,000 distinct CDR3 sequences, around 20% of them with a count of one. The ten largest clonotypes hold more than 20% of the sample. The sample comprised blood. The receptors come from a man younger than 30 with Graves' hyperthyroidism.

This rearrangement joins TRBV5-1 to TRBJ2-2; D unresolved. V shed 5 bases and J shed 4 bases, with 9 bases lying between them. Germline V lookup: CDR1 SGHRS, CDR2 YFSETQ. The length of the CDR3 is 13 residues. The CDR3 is CASRWMGTGELFF. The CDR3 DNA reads TGCGCCAGCAGGTGGATGGGCACCGGGGAGCTGTTTTTT.

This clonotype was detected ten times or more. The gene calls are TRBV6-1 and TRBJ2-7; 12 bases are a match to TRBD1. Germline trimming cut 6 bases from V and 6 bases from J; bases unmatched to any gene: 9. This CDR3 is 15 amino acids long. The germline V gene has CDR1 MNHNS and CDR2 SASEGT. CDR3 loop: CASRRPGTGGFEQYF. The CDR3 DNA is TGTGCCAGCAGGAGACCCGGGACAGGGGGCTTCGAGCAGTACTTC.

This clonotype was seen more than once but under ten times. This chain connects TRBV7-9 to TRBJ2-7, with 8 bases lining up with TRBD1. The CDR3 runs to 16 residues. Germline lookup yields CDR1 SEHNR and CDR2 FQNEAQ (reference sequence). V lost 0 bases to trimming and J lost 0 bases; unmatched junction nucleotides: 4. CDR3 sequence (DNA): TGTGCCAGCAGCTTAGCGCCGGGACAGGTCTCCTACGAGCAGTACTTC. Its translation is CASSLAPGQVSYEQYF.

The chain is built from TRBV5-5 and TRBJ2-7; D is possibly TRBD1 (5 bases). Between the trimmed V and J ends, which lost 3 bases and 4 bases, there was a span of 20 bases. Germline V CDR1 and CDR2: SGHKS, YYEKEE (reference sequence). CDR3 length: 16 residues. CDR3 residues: CASSSRVRANSYEQYF. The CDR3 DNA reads TGTGCCAGCAGCTCCCGGGTCAGGGCGAATAGTTACGAGCAGTACTTC. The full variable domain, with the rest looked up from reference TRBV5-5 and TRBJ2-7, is DAGVTQSPTHLIKTRGQQVTLRCSPISGHKSVSWYQQVLGQGPQFIFQYYEKEERGRGNFPDRFSARQFPNYSSELNVNALLLGDSALYLCASSSRVRANSYEQYFGPGTRLTVT.

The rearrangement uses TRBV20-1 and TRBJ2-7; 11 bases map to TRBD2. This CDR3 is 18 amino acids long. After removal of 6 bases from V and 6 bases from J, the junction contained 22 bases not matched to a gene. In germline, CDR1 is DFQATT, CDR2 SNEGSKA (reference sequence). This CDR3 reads CSALTGTSGNLQSFEQYF. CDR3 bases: TGCAGTGCCTTGACCGGGACTAGCGGAAACCTCCAGAGTTTCGAGCAGTACTTC.

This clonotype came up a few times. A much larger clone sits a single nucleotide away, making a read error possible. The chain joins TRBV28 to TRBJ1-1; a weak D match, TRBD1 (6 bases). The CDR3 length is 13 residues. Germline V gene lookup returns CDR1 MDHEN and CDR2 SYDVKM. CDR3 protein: CASSPGGDTEASF. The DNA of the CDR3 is TGTGCCAGCAGTCCCGGGGGGGACACTGAAGCTTCCTTT.

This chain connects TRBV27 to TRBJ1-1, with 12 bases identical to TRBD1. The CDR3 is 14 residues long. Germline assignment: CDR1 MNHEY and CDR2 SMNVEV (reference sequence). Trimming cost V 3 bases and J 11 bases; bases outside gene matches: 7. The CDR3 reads CASSLTGTGGRAFF. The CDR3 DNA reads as TGTGCCAGCAGTTTGACGGGGACAGGGGGCAGGGCTTTCTTT.

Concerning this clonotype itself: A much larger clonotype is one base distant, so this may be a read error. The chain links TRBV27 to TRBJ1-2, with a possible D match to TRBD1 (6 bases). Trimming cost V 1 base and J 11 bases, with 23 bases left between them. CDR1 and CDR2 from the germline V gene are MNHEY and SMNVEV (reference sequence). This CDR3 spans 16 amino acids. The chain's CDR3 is CASSLYGPGGAPGYTF. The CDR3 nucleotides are TGTGCCAGCAGTTTATACGGTCCGGGGGGCGCTCCGGGTTACACCTTC.